Included here is one TCR beta chain sequence, with context. The target antigen is unknown. The sample comes from a study of vaccination and CD4 T cells after COVID-19. On the study more broadly: Post-COVID samples had a sampling time that fell a median around 100 days after diagnosis (range 35 to 161).

Treatment specified: roughly 10-day PBMC culture with coronavirus spike peptide pools or control peptides (ViraFEST assay). Peptide-pool expansion of antigen-specific T cells preceded TCR sequencing in ViraFEST. CDR1 is DFQATT, CDR2 SNEGSKA, per germline (reference sequence). This CDR3 comprises 20 residues. After removal of 5 bases from V and 3 bases from J, the junction contained 19 bases not matched to a gene. Cultured CD4+ T-cell DNA underwent Oncomine TCR Beta short-read sequencing. MiXCR, run by TCRdb on the PCR reads, gives a single entry per CDR3 protein. Of approximately 21,000 distinct CDR3 sequences in the sample, roughly 71% are singletons; the top ten hold about 8.3%.

Sequencing input: CD4+ T cells from blood, cultured in vitro. The rearrangement links TRBV20-1 to TRBJ2-1; 13 bases are shared with TRBD2. The TCR sequence derives from a human donor who had recovered from COVID-19. CDR3 protein: CSAPPSLTSGRARSYNEQFF. Written as DNA, the CDR3 is TGCAGTGCTCCCCCGAGCTTAACTAGCGGGAGGGCCCGAAGCTACAATGAGCAGTTCTTC.